The clone carrying this T cell receptor beta chain was seen only a few times. Amplification used 60 Vbeta primers and 13 Jbeta primers. The protocol was immunoSEQ multiplex PCR, while the TCRdb copy is restricted to in-frame clones and leaves out a portion. The sample carries roughly 100,000 clones, roughly 80% recorded once. The CDR3 is made up of 14 amino acids. The V end lost 5 bases, the J end lost 1 base, and 11 bases lay between the germline ends. Germline CDR1 is SGHVS and CDR2 is FQNEAQ. The data derive from a study of cytomegalovirus exposure and HLA in healthy donors. V usage is TRBV7-8 and J usage is TRBJ1-1, with TRBD1 as a possible D gene (6 bases). The sequenced sample consisted of PBMCs. This sequence originates from a man aged 30-40 years in good health and CMV-seropositive. CDR3 loop: CASSPLTGNTEAFF. In nucleotides, the CDR3 is TGTGCCAGCAGCCCCCTGACAGGGAACACTGAAGCTTTCTTT.